Shown below are 22 T cell receptor delta chains from a single sample sequenced in a study of gamma-delta T cells after stem cell transplantation (dated by TCRdb to the mid-2010s). Libraries were built with RT-PCR. Sequencing used an Illumina MiSeq. TCRdb processed the public reads again with the CATT caller, after which rows with matching DNA were combined. The sample table records roughly 14,000 delta-chain clones; 9.4% of these occur just once. Roughly 60% of the sample is taken by the ten largest. Sequenced sample: gamma-delta T cells. The source is a human donor. It is not recorded whose cells these are; they may come from a transplant donor.

The sample holds a few counts of this clone. A read error likely explains why the TCRdb protein, taken from a much larger clone, differs from this DNA's translation at residue 3; the protein shown is translated from the DNA. The chain links TRDV2 to TRDJ1, with TRDD3 identical over 9 bases. The CDR3 extends over 17 amino acids. Germline V CDR1 and CDR2: GEAIGNYY, EKD. DNA for the CDR3: TGTGCCAGTGACACCCTCTGGGGGATCCCGTACACCGATAAACTCATCTTT. It is translated as CASDTLWGIPYTDKLIF.

At least ten counts were recorded for this clone. This may be a read error: a much more frequent sequence differs by one nucleotide. The V gene is TRDV2, the J gene TRDJ1; TRDD3 is a possible D gene (5 bases). This CDR3 is 14 amino acids long. Looked up from germline, CDR1 is GEAIGNYY and CDR2 is EKD. Trimming shortened V by 3 bases and J by 1 base, and 11 bases separated the two germline ends. The CDR3 DNA reads TGTGCCTGTGACGAACGGGGGGGCACCGATAAACTCATCTTT. Translating gives CACDERGGTDKLIF.

Turning to this clone: For this DNA, TCRdb reports the protein of a much larger clone, which diverges at residue 11, most likely from a read error; the protein presented here is translated directly from the DNA. The chain combines TRDV2 with TRDJ1; 10 bases match TRDD3. The CDR3 sequence is 17 residues long. Germline CDR1 GEAIGNYY, CDR2 EKD. V gave up 4 bases and J gave up 0 bases; unmatched junction bases: 10. This CDR3 reads CACEALGDGSHTDKLIF. The CDR3 coding sequence is TGTGCCTGTGAGGCACTGGGGGATGGCTCGCACACCGATAAACTCATCTTT.

A note on this clone: The mismatch at residue 3 between this DNA's translation and the TCRdb protein of a much larger clone likely reflects a read error; the protein shown is translated from the DNA. The chain employs TRDV2 and TRDJ3, with TRDD3 matching over 8 bases. Germline CDR1 is GEAIGNYY and CDR2 is EKD. This CDR3 has 23 residues. The CDR3 protein is CAYDTAPTGGPNLSSWDTRQMFF. The DNA for the CDR3 is TGTGCCTATGACACCGCGCCTACTGGGGGCCCCAACCTAAGCTCCTGGGACACCCGACAGATGTTTTTC.

A word on this clone: The protein in TCRdb stems from a much larger clone and differs at residue 3 from this DNA's translation, likely a read error; here the protein is translated from the DNA. The chain combines TRDV2 with TRDJ3; 12 bases align to TRDD3. Germline values: CDR1 GEAIGNYY, CDR2 EKD. This CDR3 region has 21 residues. The CDR3 coding sequence is TGTGCCCGTGACACCCTTACTGGGGGATACAAGAGCTCCTGGGACACCCGACAGATGTTTTTC. Amino acids: CARDTLTGGYKSSWDTRQMFF.

This clone has a handful of counts. For this DNA, TCRdb reports the protein of a much larger clone, which diverges at residue 9, most likely from a read error; the protein presented here is translated directly from the DNA. V gene TRDV2 combines with J gene TRDJ1; 7 positions match TRDD3. J lost 2 bases, V lost 7 bases, and 15 bases had no gene match. The CDR3 extends over 16 amino acids. CDR1 GEAIGNYY and CDR2 EKD come from the germline V gene. The CDR3: CACDVMGEPATDKLIF. CDR3 nucleotides: TGTGCCTGCGACGTAATGGGGGAACCAGCGACCGATAAACTCATCTTT.

A word on this clone: TCRdb has a much larger clone's protein, which differs at residue 3 from the translation of this DNA, likely because of a read error; what is shown is the protein translated from the DNA. V gene TRDV3 combines with J gene TRDJ1; 12 bases line up with TRDD3. Germline-derived CDR1 and CDR2 are TVYSNPD and GDNSRS (reference sequence). J gave up 0 bases and V 4 bases, and 12 bases lay outside the gene matches. This CDR3 is 17 amino acids long. The CDR3 loop reads CASSDLLGDTNTDKLIF. The CDR3 bases are TGTGCCTCTAGTGACCTACTGGGGGATACCAACACCGATAAACTCATCTTT.

This clone was detected a few times. The protein TCRdb lists belongs to a much larger clone and differs from this DNA's translation at residues 7 and 8, which points to a read error; the protein shown is made from the DNA. The genes are TRDV2 and TRDJ1, with 7 bases fitting TRDD3. This CDR3 comprises 17 residues. J gave up 2 bases and V 0 bases, and 11 bases lay outside the gene matches. Per the germline V gene, CDR1 is GEAIGNYY and CDR2 is EKD. The CDR3 DNA reads as TGTGCCTGTGACACCTTACAGGTGGATACGCAAACCGATAAACTCATCTTT. Translated, it gives CACDTLQVDTQTDKLIF.

By proportion, this clone is medium-sized (0.01 to 0.1%). Other DNA variants within this sample encode the same CDR3. J is TRDJ1 and V is TRDV2, with 8 bases lining up with TRDD3. This CDR3 has 17 residues. In germline, CDR1 is GEAIGNYY, CDR2 EKD. J lost 0 bases, V lost 2 bases, and 10 bases had no gene match. CDR3 sequence reads: CACDKLTGGQYTDKLIF. CDR3 nucleotides: TGTGCCTGTGACAAATTGACTGGGGGCCAGTACACCGATAAACTCATCTTT.

This clone has just a few counts. At one end the junction does not follow the germline gene, possibly because of a read error. The DNA of the CDR3 is TGTGCCTGTGACAAAGTTGGTACGACGGACGCCTATCCCTCCCATAACCTCATCTTT. This translates into CACDKVGTTDAYPSHNLIF. The chain links TRDV2 to TRDJ1; D not certain. The CDR3 is 19 residues long. Germline CDR1 GEAIGNYY, CDR2 EKD.

In its sample, this clone was seen many times. The junction departs from germline at one end; a sequencing error may be responsible. The sample contains more than one DNA sequence encoding this CDR3. The chain joins TRDV2 to TRDJ1; 9 bases map to TRDD3. The CDR3 runs 16 residues. The germline V gene encodes CDR1 GEAIGNYY and CDR2 EKD. The DNA for the CDR3 is TGTGCCTGTGACACTCTGGGGGATCCTTACACCTATAAACTCATCTTT. Encoded protein: CACDTLGDPYTYKLIF.

Details on this clone: A far bigger clonotype differs at one base, so this is likely a read error. Additional DNA sequences in this sample encode the identical CDR3. The chain joins TRDV2 to TRDJ1; 9 positions match TRDD3. Germline CDR1 is GEAIGNYY and CDR2 is EKD. The CDR3 extends over 19 amino acids. The ends lost 2 bases at V and 3 bases at J; junction bases unmatched: 18. The CDR3 DNA sequence: TGTGCCTGTGACAGCGTACTGGGGGACACCTCCTCACGGGCCGATAAACTCATCTTT. Amino acid sequence: CACDSVLGDTSSRADKLIF.

The V and J genes are TRDV2 and TRDJ1; 8 nucleotides agree with TRDD3. The germline CDR1 and CDR2 sequences are GEAIGNYY and EKD. The ends lost 0 bases at V and 7 bases at J; junction bases unmatched: 21. This CDR3 spans 19 amino acids. Written as DNA, the CDR3 is TGTGCCTGTGACACCGGTATGGCTCAGAGGGGGGATAGAATCGGTAAACTCATCTTT. It translates to CACDTGMAQRGDRIGKLIF.

This clone was detected only a few times. The protein held in TCRdb is that of a much larger clone and does not match this DNA's translation at residue 14, likely because of a read error; the protein shown is translated from the DNA. The rearrangement links TRDV1 to TRDJ1; 8 bases agree with TRDD2. This CDR3 region has 23 residues. The V gene end was trimmed by 1 base and the J gene end by 0 bases; junction bases not matched to a gene: 25. Germline V gene data show CDR1 as TSWWSYY and CDR2 as QGS. In nucleotides, the CDR3 is TGTGCTCTTGGGGAACATCTTCCTACGATCTGGGGTCTCTCCGCCGTGGACACCGATAAACTCATCTTT. Its translation is CALGEHLPTIWGLSAVDTDKLIF.

This clone appeared a few times. The junction and the germline gene differ at one end; a read error may be behind it. V usage is TRDV2 and J usage is TRDJ1; TRDD3 aligns across 11 bases. The germline gives CDR1 GEAIGNYY, CDR2 EKD. This CDR3 has 19 residues. The CDR3 protein is CACDTLLGDTVSYTDNLIF. The CDR3 region has the DNA TGTGCCTGTGACACCCTTCTGGGGGATACTGTATCGTACACCGATAACCTCATCTTT.

This clone showed up many times. The protein recorded in TCRdb matches a much larger clone and deviates from this DNA's translation at residue 15, suggesting a read error; the protein here is obtained by translating the DNA. The sample contains more than one DNA sequence encoding this CDR3. The rearrangement links TRDV2 to TRDJ1, with D hard to call. Germline V lookup: CDR1 GEAIGNYY, CDR2 EKD. The CDR3 covers 17 residues. The CDR3 bases are TGTGCCTGTGACACCCTCGGGTCCGCCCTTGACACCGATAAACCCATCTTT. This translates into CACDTLGSALDTDKPIF.

In its sample, this clone was seen a few times. TCRdb's protein for this DNA is that of a much larger clone and differs from the translation at residue 3, likely a read error; the protein shown is the DNA translation. This chain links TRDV2 with TRDJ1, with TRDD3 as a possible D gene (6 bases). The CDR3 contains 16 residues. Germline loops: CDR1 GEAIGNYY, CDR2 EKD. The CDR3 protein is CARDTVGARLTDKLIF. The CDR3 bases are TGTGCCCGTGACACCGTGGGGGCTCGTCTCACCGATAAACTCATCTTT.

Regarding this clone: TCRdb's protein for this DNA is that of a much larger clone and differs from the translation at residue 4, likely a read error; the protein shown is the DNA translation. The chain joins TRDV2 to TRDJ1; TRDD3 might be the D (5 bases). The V gene lost 4 bases and the J gene lost 3 bases, with 20 bases spanning the gap. The CDR3 totals 16 residues. Germline V CDR1 and CDR2: GEAIGNYY, EKD. CDR3 sequence reads: CACETVGTAPPDKLIF. Here the CDR3 DNA reads TGTGCCTGTGAGACCGTGGGGACAGCGCCGCCCGATAAACTCATCTTT.

To note about this clone: The protein recorded in TCRdb matches a much larger clone and deviates from this DNA's translation at residue 12, suggesting a read error; the protein here is obtained by translating the DNA. This chain links TRDV2 with TRDJ1; possible D gene TRDD3, 6 bases. The CDR3 totals 15 residues. Germline CDR1 and CDR2: GEAIGNYY and EKD. This CDR3 reads CACDIVRGTPDTLIF. The CDR3 coding sequence is TGTGCCTGTGACATAGTCCGGGGGACACCCGATACACTCATCTTT.

In this sample, this clone turned up a few times. A far more abundant clone sits one base away, making this likely a read error. This sample also contains other DNA sequences that code for the same CDR3. CDR3 loop: CALGEPFLFRLLNTDKLIF. In DNA, the CDR3 is TGTGCTCTTGGGGAACCCTTTCTCTTCCGTCTACTGAACACTGATAAACTCATCTTT. The V gene is TRDV1, the J gene TRDJ1, with D possibly matching TRDD2 (5 bases). Germline V gives CDR1 TSWWSYY, CDR2 QGS. The CDR3 runs to 19 residues.

This clone was counted only a few times. The V and J genes are TRDV1 and TRDJ1, with D possibly being TRDD3 (6 bases). Per germline, CDR1 TSWWSYY and CDR2 QGS. There are 16 residues in the CDR3. With 11 bases removed from V and 5 bases from J, the gap between germline ends came to 27 bases. The CDR3 region has the DNA TGTGCTAGTGGAGCCCCTACGGCACGGGGGGAAGATAAACTCATCTTT. Translating gives CASGAPTARGEDKLIF.

This clone turned up a few times. The protein in TCRdb stems from a much larger clone and differs at residue 6 from this DNA's translation, likely a read error; here the protein is translated from the DNA. The chain uses TRDV3 and TRDJ1; TRDD3 matches at 9 bases. The CDR3 extends over 19 amino acids. From germline, CDR1 is TVYSNPD and CDR2 GDNSRS (reference sequence). CDR3 bases: TGCTCGGTCTTTTCCAGTCAACTACTGGGGGACCCGTACACCGATAAACTCATCTTT. It is translated as CSVFSSQLLGDPYTDKLIF.